The 32 T cell receptor beta chains presented below share a single source sample, sequenced in a study of blood T cell repertoires in COVID-19. The protocol was immunoSEQ multiplex PCR, while the TCRdb copy is restricted to in-frame clones and leaves out a portion. This sample has 250,000 to 400,000 clones, with approximately 87% found just once. Sequenced input: peripheral blood. The receptors come from a woman aged 30 to 39 with COVID-19, enrolled during active disease.

The chain combines TRBV4-1 with TRBJ2-1, with 12 bases matching TRBD1. J was trimmed by 10 bases and V by 4 bases; bases with no gene match: 17. CDR3 length: 18 residues. Germline CDR1 is MGHRA and CDR2 is YSYEKL. This CDR3 reads CASSRQTSGGQGAGEQFF. DNA of the CDR3: TGCGCCAGCAGCCGACAAACATCCGGGGGACAGGGGGCAGGGGAGCAGTTCTTC.

The chain is built from TRBV4-1 and TRBJ1-1; unclear D gene. The CDR3 contains 14 residues. Between the trimmed V and J ends, which lost 4 bases and 1 base, there was a span of 10 bases. In germline, CDR1 is MGHRA, CDR2 YSYEKL. In DNA form, the CDR3 reads TGCGCCAGCAGCCGCGGACTGACGAACACTGAAGCTTTCTTT. Translation: CASSRGLTNTEAFF.

The rearrangement joins TRBV6-5 to TRBJ1-2; 8 bases line up with TRBD1. The J segment lost 9 bases and the V segment lost 4 bases, leaving 13 bases of the junction unmatched. Per the germline V gene, CDR1 is MNHEY and CDR2 is SVGAGI. The CDR3 length is 15 residues. The CDR3 sequence is CASSSDGQGGRSYTF. The DNA of the CDR3 is TGTGCCAGCAGTTCTGACGGACAGGGAGGTAGAAGCTACACCTTC.

The chain combines TRBV5-6 with TRBJ1-6; no reliable D call. CDR1 SGHDT and CDR2 YYEEEE come from the germline V gene. With 4 bases removed from V and 5 bases from J, the gap between germline ends came to 16 bases. This CDR3 region has 16 residues. The DNA for the CDR3 is TGTGCCAGCAGCCTAGTAGGCCATACGGATAATTCACCCCTCCACTTT. Translation gives CASSLVGHTDNSPLHF.

This clone occurred a few times. This chain connects TRBV30 to TRBJ1-5, with 9 bases identical to TRBD1. The CDR3 totals 14 residues. CDR1 is GTSNPN and CDR2 is SVGIG in the germline V gene (reference sequence). Trimming cost V 7 bases and J 7 bases; bases outside gene matches: 11. CDR3 sequence (DNA): TGTGCCTATAACAGGGGGCGCCAGGAGCAGCCCCAGCATTTT. This encodes CAYNRGRQEQPQHF. Complete variable domain (other parts from reference TRBV30 and TRBJ1-5): SQTIHQWPATLVQPVGSPLSLECTVEGTSNPNLYWYRQAAGRGLQLLFYSVGIGQISSEVPQNLSASRPQDRQFILSSKKLLLSDSGFYLCAYNRGRQEQPQHFGDGTRLSIL.

The chain employs TRBV27 and TRBJ2-5; 8 nucleotides agree with TRBD1. The junction had 10 bases not matched to a gene; V was cut back by 5 bases and J by 5 bases. From germline, CDR1 is MNHEY and CDR2 SMNVEV (reference sequence). This CDR3 region has 15 residues. CDR3 coding DNA: TGTGCCAGCAGTCCGGACAGGGCCGTCCAGGAGACCCAGTACTTC. Translation: CASSPDRAVQETQYF.

The chain is built from TRBV4-1 and TRBJ2-7, with a possible D match to TRBD1 (6 bases). V was pared by 1 base and J by 5 bases, with 12 bases between. The CDR3 is 14 residues long. Germline CDR1 and CDR2: MGHRA and YSYEKL. CDR3 coding DNA: TGCGCCAGCAGCCAAGCCAGGGGTATTAACGAGCAGTACTTC. This translates into CASSQARGINEQYF.

This clone was seen a single time. V and J are TRBV6-6 and TRBJ2-3; 8 nucleotides agree with TRBD1. CDR1 is MNHNY, CDR2 SVGAGI, per germline (reference sequence). This CDR3 has 15 residues. V was pared by 6 bases and J by 1 base, with 6 bases of the junction left unmatched. CDR3 in DNA: TGTGCCAGCAGGGCGACAGGGGACCGCACAGATACGCAGTATTTT. This encodes CASRATGDRTDTQYF.

V gene TRBV12-5 combines with J gene TRBJ2-1, with 9 positions matching TRBD1. Trimming cost V 5 bases and J 3 bases; bases outside gene matches: 5. From germline, CDR1 is LGHNT and CDR2 FRNRAP. The length of the CDR3 is 15 residues. For the CDR3, the DNA is TGTGCTAGTGGTCCCGGGACAGGGAGCTACAATGAGCAGTTCTTC. Protein product: CASGPGTGSYNEQFF.

The chain couples TRBV11-2 to TRBJ2-7; 12 bases align to TRBD2. There are 15 residues in the CDR3. The V gene end was trimmed by 2 bases and the J gene end by 3 bases; junction bases not matched to a gene: 2. Germline loops: CDR1 SGHAT, CDR2 FQNNGV. Here the CDR3 reads CASSLRTSGIYEQYF. For the CDR3, the DNA is TGTGCCAGCAGCTTACGGACTAGCGGGATCTACGAGCAGTACTTC.

This chain uses TRBV30 with TRBJ2-7, with D perhaps TRBD2 (6 bases). There are 16 residues in the CDR3. CDR1 is GTSNPN, CDR2 SVGIG, per germline (reference sequence). V lost 4 bases and J 7 bases, leaving 26 bases between the germline ends. In DNA, the CDR3 is TGTGCCTGGAACCCCTCCCGGACATGGACCGGGGGAGAGCAGTACTTC. It translates to CAWNPSRTWTGGEQYF.

The chain carries TRBV5-1 and TRBJ2-3, with 14 bases matching TRBD2. With 4 bases clipped from V and 2 bases from J, the junction kept 6 bases outside the gene matches. The germline gives CDR1 SGHRS, CDR2 YFSETQ. This CDR3 comprises 17 residues. This CDR3 reads CASSERTSGRNTDTQYF. The CDR3 DNA reads as TGCGCCAGCAGCGAGCGGACTAGCGGGAGGAACACAGATACGCAGTATTTT.

With respect to this clone: Compared with germline, one end of the junction differs, possibly owing to a read error. Different DNA sequences within this sample yield the same CDR3. This rearrangement joins TRBV2 to TRBJ1-2, with D perhaps matching TRBD1 (6 bases). The V gene's germline CDR1 is SNHLY and CDR2 FYNNEI. This CDR3 is built from 14 residues. The CDR3 DNA sequence: TGTGCCAGCAACGCCCTACAGGGAAGTGGAGGCTACACCTTT. The encoded protein is CASNALQGSGGYTF.

The chain has TRBV7-2 and TRBJ1-6, with D possibly being TRBD1 (5 bases). From germline, CDR1 is SGHTA and CDR2 FQGNSA. The CDR3 consists of 14 residues. With 1 base removed from V and 9 bases from J, the gap between germline ends came to 10 bases. The CDR3 loop reads CASSLGQGSSPLHF. The CDR3 DNA sequence: TGTGCCAGCAGCTTAGGGCAGGGTAGTTCACCCCTCCACTTT.

This clone has more than one count but fewer than ten. The chain has TRBV13 and TRBJ2-6, with a tentative D call TRBD1 (6 bases). V was shortened by 4 bases and J by 0 bases, with 10 bases between the two germline ends. The CDR3 loop spans 16 amino acids. Germline-derived CDR1 and CDR2 are PRHDT and FYEKMQ (reference sequence). In DNA, the CDR3 is TGTGCCAGCAGCTCAACAGGGCTCTCTGGGGCCAACGTCCTGACTTTC. It codes for CASSSTGLSGANVLTF.

The chain uses TRBV3-1 (or the pseudogene TRBV3-2) and TRBJ1-5; D is uncertain. This CDR3 region has 12 residues. V dropped 2 bases and J dropped 5 bases, with 4 bases sitting between them. Germline values: CDR1 LGHDT, CDR2 YNNKEL (reference sequence). CDR3 bases: TGTGCCAGCAGCCAATCTGATCAGCCCCAGCATTTT. It codes for CASSQSDQPQHF.

This clone was observed a single time. The chain employs TRBV19 and TRBJ1-4; D is undetermined. Germline V gene data show CDR1 as LNHDA and CDR2 as SQIVND (reference sequence). The V end was cut by 5 bases, the J end by 2 bases, with 9 bases between. This CDR3 is built from 14 residues. The CDR3 region is CASSRTFTNEKLFF. CDR3 sequence (DNA): TGTGCCAGTAGTCGGACTTTTACTAATGAAAAACTGTTTTTT.

The chain joins TRBV6-1 to TRBJ1-2; D gene ambiguous. Germline loops: CDR1 MNHNS, CDR2 SASEGT. The ends were cut back, 3 bases at V and 4 bases at J, with 21 bases in the middle. The CDR3 contains 17 residues. The CDR3 region has the DNA TGTGCCAGCAGTGACAGGTTCGTCCAACTCCGCGCCTATGGCTACACCTTC. Protein sequence: CASSDRFVQLRAYGYTF.

The DNA for the CDR3 is TGTGCCAGTAGTTCCGTAGCGAGCTCCTACAATGAGCAGTTCTTC. It codes for CASSSVASSYNEQFF. The chain joins TRBV19 to TRBJ2-1, with a possible D match to TRBD2 (5 bases). This CDR3 spans 15 amino acids. CDR1 LNHDA and CDR2 SQIVND come from the germline V gene (reference sequence). V was shortened by 5 bases and J by 0 bases, with 11 bases between the two germline ends.

The DNA of the CDR3 is TGTGCCAGCTCACCACTTGCGGGAGGGCTATCCGGGGAGCTGTTTTTT. Protein: CASSPLAGGLSGELFF. The gene calls are TRBV18 and TRBJ2-2; 9 nucleotides agree with TRBD2. Unmatched junction bases numbered 6, after V lost 1 base and J lost 6 bases. The germline gives CDR1 KGHSH, CDR2 LQKENI. CDR3 length equals 16 residues. The complete variable domain, with remaining parts taken from reference TRBV18 and TRBJ2-2, reads NAGVMQNPRHLVRRRGQEARLRCSPMKGHSHVYWYRQLPEEGLKFMVYLQKENIIDESGMPKERFSAEFPKEGPSILRIQQVVRGDSAAYFCASSPLAGGLSGELFFGEGSRLTVL.

The rearrangement uses TRBV30 and TRBJ2-5; D uncertain. Germline CDR1 and CDR2: GTSNPN and SVGIG (reference sequence). V gave up 7 bases and J gave up 5 bases, with 14 bases separating them. This CDR3 has 12 residues. As DNA, the CDR3 is TGTGCCTCGTACATCAAGAGGGAGACCCAGTACTTC. This gives the protein CASYIKRETQYF.

V usage is TRBV7-2 and J usage is TRBJ2-5, with D maybe TRBD2 (6 bases). The CDR3 extends over 13 amino acids. V was trimmed by 1 base and J by 7 bases, leaving 10 bases between them. Germline CDR1 is SGHTA and CDR2 is FQGNSA. CDR3 sequence reads: CASSLDWGGTQYF. CDR3 bases: TGTGCCAGCAGCTTAGACTGGGGAGGGACCCAGTACTTC. Looking up the rest from reference TRBV7-2 and TRBJ2-5 gives the full variable domain: GAGVSQSPSNKVTEKGKDVELRCDPISGHTALYWYRQSLGQGLEFLIYFQGNSAPDKSGLPSDRFSAERTGGSVSTLTIQRTQQEDSAVYLCASSLDWGGTQYFGPGTRLLVL.

Only one count was recorded for this clone. Other DNA sequences in this sample translate to the same CDR3. The CDR3 sequence is CASSVGVGSSYEQYF. DNA of the CDR3: TGTGCCAGCAGCGTAGGTGTTGGCAGCTCCTACGAGCAGTACTTC. The chain links TRBV9 to TRBJ2-7; D not resolved. This CDR3 spans 15 amino acids. CDR1 is SGDLS and CDR2 is YYNGEE in the germline V gene. V was clipped by 0 bases and J by 0 bases, with 10 bases between them. Variable domain in full (rest from reference TRBV9 and TRBJ2-7): DSGVTQTPKHLITATGQRVTLRCSPRSGDLSVYWYQQSLDQGLQFLIQYYNGEERAKGNILERFSAQQFPDLHSELNLSSLELGDSALYFCASSVGVGSSYEQYFGPGTRLTVT.

The chain uses TRBV6-1 and TRBJ1-4; D may be TRBD1 (5 bases). Germline assignment: CDR1 MNHNS and CDR2 SASEGT. V gave up 3 bases and J gave up 7 bases, with 12 bases separating them. The CDR3 extends over 14 amino acids. DNA for the CDR3: TGTGCCAGCAGTGATTGGCAGGGAAGTGAAAAACTGTTTTTT. This encodes CASSDWQGSEKLFF.

The chain couples TRBV2 to TRBJ2-1, with 7 bases that match TRBD2. This CDR3 has 17 amino acids. V shed 4 bases and J 0 bases; nucleotides not matched to a gene: 9. Per germline, CDR1 SNHLY and CDR2 FYNNEI. Here the CDR3 reads CASSVPASGSSYNEQFF. The CDR3 bases are TGTGCCAGCAGTGTTCCGGCTAGCGGTAGCTCCTACAATGAGCAGTTCTTC.

V is TRBV19 and J is TRBJ1-1, with a tentative D call TRBD1 (5 bases). CDR3 size: 14 residues. Germline V gene lookup returns CDR1 LNHDA and CDR2 SQIVND (reference sequence). Between the trimmed V and J ends, which lost 7 bases and 1 base, there was a span of 13 bases. CDR3 nucleotide sequence: TGTGCCAGTATCTCAGACAGAAGGAACACTGAAGCTTTCTTT. Its protein product is CASISDRRNTEAFF. Variable domain in full (rest from reference TRBV19 and TRBJ1-1): DGGITQSPKYLFRKEGQNVTLSCEQNLNHDAMYWYRQDPGQGLRLIYYSQIVNDFQKGDIAEGYSVSREKKESFPLTVTSAQKNPTAFYLCASISDRRNTEAFFGQGTRLTVV.

V gene TRBV6-5 combines with J gene TRBJ1-1; the match to TRBD1 covers 9 bases. After removal of 5 bases from V and 8 bases from J, the junction contained 12 bases not matched to a gene. CDR1 is MNHEY and CDR2 is SVGAGI in the germline V gene. This CDR3 is 15 amino acids long. CDR3 DNA: TGTGCCAGCAGTCCGTGGACCGGGACAGGGAAGGAAGCTTTCTTT. As protein: CASSPWTGTGKEAFF.

The chain is built from TRBV2 and TRBJ1-2, with 7 positions matching TRBD1. Germline assignment: CDR1 SNHLY and CDR2 FYNNEI. There are 17 residues in the CDR3. The ends lost 4 bases at V and 0 bases at J; junction bases unmatched: 11. CDR3 sequence reads: CASSGGGPSTPNYGYTF. CDR3 coding DNA: TGTGCCAGCAGTGGAGGGGGCCCAAGCACCCCTAACTATGGCTACACCTTC. Combining the CDR3 with reference TRBV2 and TRBJ1-2 gives the whole variable domain EPEVTQTPSHQVTQMGQEVILRCVPISNHLYFYWYRQILGQKVEFLVSFYNNEISEKSEIFDDQFSVERPDGSNFTLKIRSTKLEDSAMYFCASSGGGPSTPNYGYTFGSGTRLTVV.

The CDR3 nucleotides read TGTGCCAGCAGCTTAGCAACCCCTAGCGGGGGGAGCACAGATACGCAGTATTTT. Protein: CASSLATPSGGSTDTQYF. The chain employs TRBV7-9 and TRBJ2-3; 11 bases match TRBD2. Losses at the gene ends were 0 bases for V and 0 bases for J; bases not matched to a gene: 5. The CDR3 covers 18 residues. The germline CDR1 and CDR2 sequences are SEHNR and FQNEAQ (reference sequence).

The J gene is TRBJ1-2, the V gene TRBV6-6; 10 nucleotides line up with TRBD1. Trimming at V came to 11 bases and at J to 5 bases, leaving 14 bases not matched to a gene. Germline loops: CDR1 MNHNY, CDR2 SVGAGI (reference sequence). The CDR3 length is 15 residues. The CDR3 nucleotides are TGTGCCGCAAAGGGTGATCGGGACAGGGGTTATGGCTACACCTTC. Residues: CAAKGDRDRGYGYTF.

This chain joins TRBV28 and TRBJ1-1; 8 bases match TRBD1. Germline V lookup: CDR1 MDHEN, CDR2 SYDVKM. This CDR3 is 14 amino acids long. V lost 3 bases to trimming and J lost 11 bases; unmatched junction nucleotides: 11. CDR3 nucleotides: TGTGCCAGCAGTTTTTGGGGGCAGGGGGCTGGGGCTTTCTTT. Its translation: CASSFWGQGAGAFF. Full variable domain (remainder filled in from reference TRBV28 and TRBJ1-1): DVKVTQSSRYLVKRTGEKVFLECVQDMDHENMFWYRQDPGLGLRLIYFSYDVKMKEKGDIPEGYSVSREKKERFSLILESASTNQTSMYLCASSFWGQGAGAFFGQGTRLTVV.

This clone was recorded a few times. The chain combines TRBV9 with TRBJ1-5, with D possibly TRBD1 on 5 matching bases. From germline, CDR1 is SGDLS and CDR2 YYNGEE. The CDR3 extends over 14 amino acids. Trimming removed 4 bases from V and 1 base from J, with 9 bases in between. The CDR3 region has the DNA TGTGCCAGCAGCAAAGGGGTCAGCAATCAGCCCCAGCATTTT. Protein product: CASSKGVSNQPQHF.